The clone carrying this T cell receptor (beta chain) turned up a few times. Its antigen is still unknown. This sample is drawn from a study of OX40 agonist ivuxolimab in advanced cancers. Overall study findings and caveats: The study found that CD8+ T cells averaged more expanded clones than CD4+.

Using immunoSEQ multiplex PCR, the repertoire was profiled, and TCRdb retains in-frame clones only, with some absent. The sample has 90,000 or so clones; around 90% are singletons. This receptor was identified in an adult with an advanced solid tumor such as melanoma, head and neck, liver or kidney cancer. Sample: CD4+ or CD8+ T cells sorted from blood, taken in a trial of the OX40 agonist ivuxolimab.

The CDR3, as DNA: TGTGCCAGCAGCACCATCACAGGGGCCGCGATTAACTATGGCTACACCTTC. Amino acid sequence: CASSTITGAAINYGYTF. The gene calls are TRBV11-2 and TRBJ1-2; 7 nucleotides line up with TRBD1. V gave up 5 bases and J gave up 1 base; unmatched junction bases: 13. Germline CDR1 SGHAT, CDR2 FQNNGV. The CDR3 is 17 residues long.